This T cell receptor beta chain was profiled in a study of cytomegalovirus exposure and HLA in healthy donors. Study-wide points: Most TCRs appeared rarely, but some public TCRs recurred in many donors.

This clone is a singleton in its sample. Its target is not known. CDR1 is GTSNPN and CDR2 is SVGIG in the germline V gene (reference sequence). V was shortened by 0 bases and J by 5 bases, with 7 bases between the two germline ends. The CDR3 runs to 12 residues. Libraries were prepared by immunoSEQ multiplex PCR; TCRdb keeps only in-frame clonotypes and omits some of them. This table holds 150,000 to 250,000 clones, roughly 81% found once. This sequence originates from a woman younger than 45 in good health and CMV-seronegative. The sequencing sample was made of PBMCs. This sequence joins TRBV30 and TRBJ1-1; D is undetermined. The CDR3, as DNA: TGTGCCTGGAGTGTAGGAGGAACTGAAGCTTTCTTT. Translated, it gives CAWSVGGTEAFF.